These 26 T cell receptor beta chains originate from one sample sequenced in a study of T cells after somatic rescue of genetic block. Produced via immunoSEQ multiplex PCR; TCRdb's table is partial and in-frame only. The sample comprises more than 70,000 clones, 70% to 90% of which are singletons, and about 1.5% rests with the top ten. Sequencing was done on a sample of peripheral blood mononuclear cells (PBMCs). Every receptor here comes from a woman between 18 and 29 years old.

The rearrangement joins TRBV10-3 to TRBJ2-3; D not resolved. The CDR3 runs 13 residues. CDR1 ENHRY and CDR2 SYGVKD come from the germline V gene. V was shortened by 3 bases and J by 3 bases, with 7 bases between the two germline ends. Here the CDR3 DNA reads TGTGCCATCAGTGAACACGATACAGATACGCAGTATTTT. As protein: CAISEHDTDTQYF.

The gene calls are TRBV6-5 and TRBJ1-1, with D tentatively TRBD1 (5 bases). V was clipped by 6 bases and J by 1 base, with 9 bases between them. This CDR3 is 13 amino acids long. Germline CDR1 reads MNHEY; CDR2 reads SVGAGI. CDR3 protein: CASSLGGNTEAFF. The DNA for the CDR3 is TGTGCCAGCAGCCTCGGGGGGAACACTGAAGCTTTCTTT.

This sequence joins TRBV5-1 and TRBJ2-5; the D gene is possibly TRBD2 (6 bases). V shed 5 bases and J shed 2 bases, with 13 bases lying between them. Germline CDR1 SGHRS, CDR2 YFSETQ. This CDR3 contains 14 residues. The CDR3 DNA reads as TGCGCCAGCAGATCTGTAGCGGTTCAAGAGACCCAGTACTTC. It specifies CASRSVAVQETQYF.

This clone was seen once. This chain connects TRBV11-2 to TRBJ2-1, with 7 bases fitting TRBD2. The CDR3 runs to 15 residues. CDR1 and CDR2 from the germline V gene are SGHAT and FQNNGV. J gave up 0 bases and V 2 bases, and 1 base lay outside the gene matches. CDR3 sequence reads: CASSLRTSSYNEQFF. The CDR3 DNA reads as TGTGCCAGCAGCTTAAGGACTAGCTCCTACAATGAGCAGTTCTTC.

The V gene is TRBV30, the J gene TRBJ2-2; 9 positions agree with TRBD1. This CDR3 region has 16 residues. CDR1 and CDR2 (germline): GTSNPN, SVGIG (reference sequence). The junction had 5 bases not matched to a gene; V was cut back by 2 bases and J by 1 base. The CDR3 nucleotides are TGTGCCTGGAGTTTTATGGGACAGGGGAACACCGGGGAGCTGTTTTTT. It specifies CAWSFMGQGNTGELFF.

V and J are TRBV29-1 and TRBJ2-7; TRBD2 aligns across 7 bases. CDR3 length: 15 residues. V was pared by 3 bases and J by 0 bases, with 8 bases of the junction left unmatched. The germline gives CDR1 SQVTM, CDR2 ANQGSEA. CDR3 sequence reads: CSVDLFGGSSYEQYF. The CDR3, as DNA: TGCAGCGTTGACCTCTTCGGCGGGAGCTCCTACGAGCAGTACTTC.

The rearrangement joins TRBV7-8 to TRBJ2-7; 9 bases agree with TRBD2. V shed 5 bases and J 5 bases; nucleotides not matched to a gene: 16. CDR3 length: 17 residues. Looked up from germline, CDR1 is SGHVS and CDR2 is FQNEAQ. The CDR3 reads CASSLRRLAVTRHEQYF. CDR3 in DNA: TGTGCCAGCAGCCTGAGAAGACTAGCGGTCACCCGTCACGAGCAGTACTTC.

The rearrangement uses TRBV7-9 and TRBJ2-2; D may be TRBD1 (5 bases). Germline lookup yields CDR1 SEHNR and CDR2 FQNEAQ (reference sequence). Trimming left V 5 bases short and J 4 bases short, with 17 bases between. This CDR3 has 16 residues. As DNA, the CDR3 is TGTGCCAGCAGCCACAAACAGGCTAGGGGCACCGGGGAGCTGTTTTTT. Translation: CASSHKQARGTGELFF.

The V call is TRBV7-9, the J call TRBJ2-7; perhaps D is TRBD1 or TRBD2 (5 bases each). Trimming left V 5 bases short and J 1 base short, with 15 bases between. The CDR3 extends over 15 amino acids. CDR1 is SEHNR, CDR2 FQNEAQ, per germline (reference sequence). The CDR3 is CASSLGTLGSYEQYF. For the CDR3, the DNA is TGTGCCAGCAGCCTGGGGACCCTGGGATCCTACGAGCAGTACTTC.

V gene TRBV7-9 combines with J gene TRBJ1-2; no definite D call. Germline-derived CDR1 and CDR2 are SEHNR and FQNEAQ (reference sequence). V lost 1 base, J lost 1 base, and 7 bases lay in between. The CDR3 loop spans 14 amino acids. DNA of the CDR3: TGTGCCAGCAGCTTAGTACACAGTAACTATGGCTACACCTTC. This encodes CASSLVHSNYGYTF. Supplemented by reference TRBV7-9 and TRBJ1-2, the full variable domain reads DTGVSQNPRHKITKRGQNVTFRCDPISEHNRLYWYRQTLGQGPEFLTYFQNEAQLEKSRLLSDRFSAERPKGSFSTLEIQRTEQGDSAMYLCASSLVHSNYGYTFGSGTRLTVV.

The V gene is TRBV14, the J gene TRBJ2-5; TRBD2 matches 7 bases. The length of the CDR3 is 13 residues. Germline values: CDR1 SGHDN, CDR2 FVKESK. The ends lost 4 bases at V and 5 bases at J; junction bases unmatched: 4. The DNA of the CDR3 is TGTGCCAGCAGCCCATGGGAGGGGGAGACCCAGTACTTC. Amino acids: CASSPWEGETQYF. The variable domain in full, completed from reference TRBV14 and TRBJ2-5, reads EAGVTQFPSHSVIEKGQTVTLRCDPISGHDNLYWYRRVMGKEIKFLLHFVKESKQDESGMPNNRFLAERTGGTYSTLKVQPAELEDSGVYFCASSPWEGETQYFGPGTRLLVL.

This sequence joins TRBV10-2 and TRBJ1-2; possibly TRBD1 for D (6 bases). Germline V gene data show CDR1 as WSHSY and CDR2 as SAAADI. V lost 0 bases and J 5 bases, leaving 10 bases between the germline ends. CDR3 size: 14 residues. DNA for the CDR3: TGCGCCAGCAGTGAGTCCAGGGGAGGTTATGGCTACACCTTC. It encodes CASSESRGGYGYTF.

The table lists this clone with a count of one. The chain is built from TRBV5-1 and TRBJ2-1, with 7 bases aligning to TRBD2. The CDR3 is 14 amino acids. The junction had 9 bases not matched to a gene; V was cut back by 4 bases and J by 8 bases. The germline CDR1 and CDR2 sequences are SGHRS and YFSETQ. The CDR3 DNA reads as TGCGCCAGCAGCCCGGAGGGGAGGGCCCATGAGCAGTTCTTC. Amino acid sequence: CASSPEGRAHEQFF.

The genes are TRBV19 and TRBJ2-1, with TRBD2 identical over 10 bases. From germline, CDR1 is LNHDA and CDR2 SQIVND (reference sequence). The CDR3 spans 17 residues. V shed 3 bases, J shed 1 base, and the junction held 6 bases outside the gene matches. The CDR3 loop reads CASSMRLAGASYNEQFF. Written as DNA, the CDR3 is TGTGCCAGTAGTATGAGGCTAGCGGGAGCGTCCTACAATGAGCAGTTCTTC.

This chain uses TRBV6-6 with TRBJ1-5; no clear D gene. Germline values: CDR1 MNHNY, CDR2 SVGAGI (reference sequence). The CDR3 covers 11 residues. V lost 6 bases, J lost 7 bases, and 7 bases lay in between. CDR3 protein: CASSRGQPQHF. The CDR3 DNA reads TGTGCCAGCAGCCGGGGACAGCCCCAGCATTTT.

Concerning this clone: The same CDR3 can be traced to other DNA sequences in this sample. The rearrangement links TRBV18 to TRBJ2-7; D unclear. The V end was cut by 3 bases, the J end by 2 bases, with 8 bases between. Germline V gene lookup returns CDR1 KGHSH and CDR2 LQKENI. The length of the CDR3 is 13 residues. For the CDR3, the DNA is TGTGCCAGCTCACCGAAGGGAACCTACGAGCAGTACTTC. Translating gives CASSPKGTYEQYF. Full variable domain (remainder filled in from reference TRBV18 and TRBJ2-7): NAGVMQNPRHLVRRRGQEARLRCSPMKGHSHVYWYRQLPEEGLKFMVYLQKENIIDESGMPKERFSAEFPKEGPSILRIQQVVRGDSAAYFCASSPKGTYEQYFGPGTRLTVT.

The genes are TRBV10-3 and TRBJ2-7; 8 nucleotides match TRBD2. This CDR3 has 17 amino acids. CDR1 is ENHRY and CDR2 is SYGVKD in the germline V gene. The V gene end was trimmed by 2 bases and the J gene end by 2 bases; junction bases not matched to a gene: 11. CDR3 loop: CAISEVGSGTPPYEQYF. The DNA of the CDR3 is TGTGCCATCAGTGAGGTTGGTAGCGGGACCCCACCCTACGAGCAGTACTTC.

The V and J genes are TRBV7-9 and TRBJ2-2; D unresolved. Between the trimmed V and J ends, which lost 5 bases and 4 bases, there was a span of 8 bases. In germline, CDR1 is SEHNR, CDR2 FQNEAQ (reference sequence). The CDR3 is made up of 13 amino acids. The CDR3 region is CASSLSFTGELFF. The CDR3 DNA reads as TGTGCCAGCAGCCTTAGTTTCACCGGGGAGCTGTTTTTT. Using reference TRBV7-9 and TRBJ2-2 for the parts outside the CDR3, the full variable domain is DTGVSQNPRHKITKRGQNVTFRCDPISEHNRLYWYRQTLGQGPEFLTYFQNEAQLEKSRLLSDRFSAERPKGSFSTLEIQRTEQGDSAMYLCASSLSFTGELFFGEGSRLTVL.

The chain combines TRBV19 with TRBJ2-3; 10 bases line up with TRBD2. Trimming cost V 3 bases and J 3 bases; bases outside gene matches: 6. This CDR3 comprises 16 residues. Germline V gene data show CDR1 as LNHDA and CDR2 as SQIVND (reference sequence). In nucleotides, the CDR3 is TGTGCCAGTAGTATCCTAGCGGGAGCCGTAACAGATACGCAGTATTTT. It yields the protein CASSILAGAVTDTQYF.

A single count supports this clone. J is TRBJ2-1 and V is TRBV5-4; D perhaps matches TRBD1 (5 bases). V shed 4 bases and J shed 1 base, with 12 bases lying between them. The CDR3 loop spans 15 amino acids. CDR1 is SGHNT, CDR2 YYREEE, per germline (reference sequence). This chain's CDR3 is CASSQGHLSYNEQFF. CDR3 coding DNA: TGTGCCAGCAGCCAAGGACACCTATCCTACAATGAGCAGTTCTTC. Drawing the rest from reference TRBV5-4 and TRBJ2-1, the complete variable domain is ETGVTQSPTHLIKTRGQQVTLRCSSQSGHNTVSWYQQALGQGPQFIFQYYREEENGRGNFPPRFSGLQFPNYSSELNVNALELDDSALYLCASSQGHLSYNEQFFGPGTRLTVL.

The CDR3 coding sequence is TGTGCCAGCAGTTTATATGGGGGGCCGTCTTCGAACACCGGGGAGCTGTTTTTT. Translated: CASSLYGGPSSNTGELFF. The V and J genes are TRBV27 and TRBJ2-2; D tentatively fits TRBD1 or TRBD2 (6 bases each). The germline CDR1 and CDR2 sequences are MNHEY and SMNVEV (reference sequence). V lost 1 base, J lost 0 bases, and 15 bases lay in between. This CDR3 comprises 18 residues.

The gene calls are TRBV29-1 and TRBJ2-3, with D possibly matching TRBD1 (5 bases). The CDR3 spans 13 residues. Trimming cost V 6 bases and J 4 bases, with 14 bases left between them. CDR1 is SQVTM, CDR2 ANQGSEA, per germline. The CDR3 nucleotides are TGCAGCGTCCTTATTGGGGCCGCAGATACGCAGTATTTT. Translation gives CSVLIGAADTQYF.

This sequence joins TRBV27 and TRBJ1-5; tentative D call: TRBD1 (6 bases). Trimming shortened V by 7 bases and J by 4 bases, and 20 bases separated the two germline ends. Germline values: CDR1 MNHEY, CDR2 SMNVEV (reference sequence). This CDR3 is built from 16 residues. This chain's CDR3 is CASTPLAGRGNQPQHF. The CDR3 bases are TGTGCCAGCACCCCTTTGGCGGGCAGGGGAAATCAGCCCCAGCATTTT.

The genes are TRBV6-5 and TRBJ1-2; D possibly corresponds to TRBD1 (6 bases). This CDR3 has 12 amino acids. CDR1 is MNHEY, CDR2 SVGAGI, per germline. The V end was cut by 6 bases, the J end by 4 bases, with 9 bases between. The CDR3 region is CASRDRTYGYTF. CDR3 coding DNA: TGTGCCAGCAGGGACAGAACCTATGGCTACACCTTC.

The V and J genes are TRBV11-2 and TRBJ2-2, with 9 bases matching TRBD2. Germline loops: CDR1 SGHAT, CDR2 FQNNGV. This CDR3 is built from 17 residues. J was trimmed by 1 base and V by 0 bases; bases with no gene match: 3. In nucleotides, the CDR3 is TGTGCCAGCAGCTTAGATCCTAGCGGGGAGAACACCGGGGAGCTGTTTTTT. It is translated as CASSLDPSGENTGELFF.

The V and J genes are TRBV7-6 and TRBJ2-3; a possible D gene is TRBD2 (5 bases). Trimming left V 1 base short and J 3 bases short, with 11 bases between. The V gene's germline CDR1 is SGHVS and CDR2 FNYEAQ. This CDR3 comprises 15 residues. Written as DNA, the CDR3 is TGTGCCAGCAGCTTAGGGAGTCGGGATACAGATACGCAGTATTTT. This sequence encodes CASSLGSRDTDTQYF. The full variable domain, its missing parts supplied by reference TRBV7-6 and TRBJ2-3, is GAGVSQSPRYKVTKRGQDVALRCDPISGHVSLYWYRQALGQGPEFLTYFNYEAQQDKSGLPNDRFSAERPEGSISTLTIQRTEQRDSAMYRCASSLGSRDTDTQYFGPGTRLTVL.